These 19 T cell receptor beta chains share one sample of origin, sequenced in a study of blood T cell repertoires in COVID-19. The table came from immunoSEQ multiplex PCR; TCRdb's copy has only in-frame clones and leaves some out. This sample has 200,000 to 300,000 clones; around 89% occur once, and the top ten carry 8.8%. Sequencing input: PBMCs or T cells enriched from blood (not recorded which). The source of these receptors is a man between 35 and 55 years old who had recovered from COVID-19.

The chain employs TRBV11-2 and TRBJ1-5; no firm D call. Germline V lookup: CDR1 SGHAT, CDR2 FQNNGV. CDR3 length: 14 amino acids. V was cut by 5 bases and J by 4 bases, with 12 bases left in between. CDR3 region: CASSPGEGNQPQHF. The CDR3 DNA is TGTGCCAGCAGCCCCGGGGAGGGTAATCAGCCCCAGCATTTT. The complete variable domain, with remaining parts taken from reference TRBV11-2 and TRBJ1-5, reads EAGVAQSPRYKIIEKRQSVAFWCNPISGHATLYWYQQILGQGPKLLIQFQNNGVVDDSQLPKDRFSAERLKGVDSTLKIQPAKLEDSAVYLCASSPGEGNQPQHFGDGTRLSIL.

The CDR3 spells CASSPREADIEAFF. The DNA for the CDR3 is TGTGCCAGTAGTCCCCGGGAGGCCGATATTGAAGCTTTCTTT. The chain couples TRBV19 to TRBJ1-1; D not certain. Trimming took 5 bases from V and 7 from J, leaving 17 bases between them. Per the germline V gene, CDR1 is LNHDA and CDR2 is SQIVND (reference sequence). The CDR3 spans 14 residues.

The chain links TRBV4-1 to TRBJ2-2, with D perhaps TRBD1 (6 bases). CDR1 and CDR2 (germline): MGHRA, YSYEKL. The CDR3 is 18 residues long. The germline V and J ends were trimmed by 0 bases and 2 bases, with 16 bases remaining between them. The CDR3 DNA reads TGCGCCAGCAGCCAAGAGCCGCCACCGGGACAAAACACCGGGGAGCTGTTTTTT. This encodes CASSQEPPPGQNTGELFF.

The chain has TRBV30 and TRBJ2-7, with D perhaps matching TRBD1 (6 bases). This CDR3 is 14 amino acids long. V was cut by 2 bases and J by 6 bases, with 17 bases left in between. Germline V CDR1 and CDR2: GTSNPN, SVGIG (reference sequence). The CDR3 protein is CAWSLLLGAREQYF. The CDR3 DNA sequence: TGTGCCTGGAGTCTCTTGTTGGGGGCGCGCGAGCAGTACTTC. Complete variable domain (other parts from reference TRBV30 and TRBJ2-7): SQTIHQWPATLVQPVGSPLSLECTVEGTSNPNLYWYRQAAGRGLQLLFYSVGIGQISSEVPQNLSASRPQDRQFILSSKKLLLSDSGFYLCAWSLLLGAREQYFGPGTRLTVT.

The chain has TRBV30 and TRBJ1-3; D might be TRBD1 (5 bases). The CDR3 is 14 residues long. V lost 0 bases and J lost 2, with 8 bases in between. CDR1 and CDR2 from the germline V gene are GTSNPN and SVGIG (reference sequence). The CDR3 bases are TGTGCCTGGAGTGTAGACAGTCCTGGAAACACCATATATTTT. This encodes CAWSVDSPGNTIYF.

The rearrangement links TRBV3-1 (or the pseudogene TRBV3-2) to TRBJ1-1; unclear D gene. This CDR3 is built from 13 residues. V was clipped by 0 bases and J by 10 bases, with 12 bases between them. The V gene's germline CDR1 is LGHDT and CDR2 YNNKEL (reference sequence). In nucleotides, the CDR3 is TGTGCCAGCAGCCAAGATCGCGACAAAGTAGCTTTCTTT. Translation: CASSQDRDKVAFF.

The J gene is TRBJ2-1, the V gene TRBV19; 9 bases are shared with TRBD1. Germline CDR1 and CDR2: LNHDA and SQIVND (reference sequence). The CDR3 extends over 15 amino acids. V dropped 2 bases and J dropped 3; count of bases not matched to a gene: 2. CDR3 nucleotide sequence: TGTGCCAGTAGTATATCGGACAGGGGCTACAATGAGCAGTTCTTC. As protein: CASSISDRGYNEQFF.

The rearrangement links TRBV2 to TRBJ2-5; 13 bases are shared with TRBD2. The CDR3 sequence is 15 residues long. The germline gives CDR1 SNHLY, CDR2 FYNNEI. The V gene end was trimmed by 11 bases and the J gene end by 5 bases; junction bases not matched to a gene: 11. The CDR3 loop is CALLWGLAGRETQYF. CDR3 sequence (DNA): TGTGCCCTCCTTTGGGGACTAGCGGGACGGGAGACCCAGTACTTC.

This chain joins TRBV4-1 and TRBJ1-2; no reliable D call. This CDR3 has 15 residues. Germline CDR1 and CDR2: MGHRA and YSYEKL. V was clipped by 2 bases and J by 5 bases, with 15 bases between them. The CDR3 region is CASSQIGRRPYGYTF. CDR3 in DNA: TGCGCCAGCAGCCAAATCGGGAGGAGACCTTATGGCTACACCTTC.

This chain joins TRBV11-3 and TRBJ1-1; 8 bases fit TRBD1. The CDR3 totals 15 residues. Germline-derived CDR1 and CDR2 are SGHNT and YENEEA. Trimming at V came to 0 bases and at J to 5 bases, leaving 5 bases not matched to a gene. The CDR3 nucleotides are TGTGCCAGCAGCTTAGATGACAGGGGCCGGACTGAAGCTTTCTTT. It translates to CASSLDDRGRTEAFF.

The chain has TRBV27 and TRBJ1-1; TRBD1 aligns across 8 bases. Germline V CDR1 and CDR2: MNHEY, SMNVEV (reference sequence). This CDR3 is 14 amino acids long. The J segment lost 0 bases and the V segment lost 6 bases, leaving 3 bases of the junction unmatched. The CDR3: CASRGDRMNTEAFF. In DNA form, the CDR3 reads TGTGCCAGCAGGGGGGACAGGATGAACACTGAAGCTTTCTTT.

The V gene is TRBV27, the J gene TRBJ1-2; 9 positions match TRBD1. Per germline, CDR1 MNHEY and CDR2 SMNVEV (reference sequence). The CDR3 has 14 residues. Trimming at V came to 4 bases and at J to 8 bases, leaving 8 bases not matched to a gene. CDR3 residues: CASSYLTGGRGYTF. In nucleotides, the CDR3 is TGTGCCAGCAGTTATCTAACAGGGGGCCGGGGCTACACCTTC.

The rearrangement links TRBV19 to TRBJ2-3; 12 positions match TRBD2. Trimming at V came to 5 bases and at J to 0 bases, leaving 9 bases not matched to a gene. CDR3 length: 18 amino acids. Germline V CDR1 and CDR2: LNHDA, SQIVND (reference sequence). The CDR3 coding sequence is TGTGCCAGTAGTGAACGATTAGGGACTAGCGGGAGCACAGATACGCAGTATTTT. Its translation is CASSERLGTSGSTDTQYF.

This clone was seen a few times. The CDR3 spells CASSPRGRHADTQYF. In DNA form, the CDR3 reads TGTGCCAGCAGCCCGCGGGGGAGGCATGCAGATACGCAGTATTTT. The chain is built from TRBV3-1 (or the pseudogene TRBV3-2) and TRBJ2-3; TRBD2 matches at 7 bases. Germline V lookup: CDR1 LGHDT, CDR2 YNNKEL (reference sequence). J was trimmed by 4 bases and V by 4 bases; bases with no gene match: 8. The CDR3 runs 15 residues.

This chain uses TRBV29-1 with TRBJ2-1, with TRBD2 matching over 8 bases. The J segment lost 8 bases and the V segment lost 7 bases, leaving 16 bases of the junction unmatched. Germline-derived CDR1 and CDR2 are SQVTM and ANQGSEA. The CDR3 totals 15 residues. This CDR3 is CSARPGLGQVYEQFF. The CDR3 DNA sequence: TGCAGCGCCAGGCCGGGACTAGGGCAAGTATATGAGCAGTTCTTC.

CDR3 region: CASSLVRAETQYF. The CDR3 DNA sequence: TGTGCCAGCAGCTTAGTAAGAGCGGAGACCCAGTACTTC. The chain has TRBV11-1 and TRBJ2-5; D call uncertain. CDR1 is SGHAT, CDR2 FQDESV, per germline (reference sequence). The CDR3 totals 13 residues. V shed 1 base and J shed 5 bases, with 8 bases lying between them.

The chain couples TRBV7-9 to TRBJ2-7; TRBD2 is a possible D gene (7 bases). Trimming shortened V by 3 bases and J by 3 bases, and 18 bases separated the two germline ends. This CDR3 has 16 residues. Germline CDR1 reads SEHNR; CDR2 reads FQNEAQ (reference sequence). DNA of the CDR3: TGTGCCAGCAGCTTGGGCAGGTGGGAGGGGGACTACGAGCAGTACTTC. Protein sequence: CASSLGRWEGDYEQYF.

A remark on this clone: Other DNA sequences in this sample translate to the same CDR3. V is TRBV18 and J is TRBJ1-4; 7 bases are a match to TRBD1. The J segment lost 0 bases and the V segment lost 3 bases, leaving 4 bases of the junction unmatched. CDR3 length: 16 amino acids. Germline V gene sequence: CDR1 KGHSH, CDR2 LQKENI. CDR3: CASSPRQGSTNEKLFF. In DNA form, the CDR3 reads TGTGCCAGCTCACCTCGACAGGGTTCAACTAATGAAAAACTGTTTTTT.

The table lists this clone with a few counts. The V call is TRBV7-9, the J call TRBJ1-1; 9 positions agree with TRBD1. V lost 0 bases and J lost 5; bases outside the gene matches: 7. This CDR3 is 16 amino acids long. Germline lookup yields CDR1 SEHNR and CDR2 FQNEAQ (reference sequence). For the CDR3, the DNA is TGTGCCAGCAGCTTAGCCTCCGGGACAGGGAGGACTGAAGCTTTCTTT. Residues: CASSLASGTGRTEAFF.